The rows below give T cell receptor beta chains drawn from one sample of a study of cytomegalovirus exposure and HLA in healthy donors. TCRdb keeps only in-frame clones here, not all; method: immunoSEQ multiplex PCR. The sample records fewer than 120,000 clones, around 85% being singletons. Material: PBMCs. The source of these receptors is a man between 25 and 39 years old in good health and CMV-seropositive. The CDR3 runs from the conserved cysteine through the conserved F or W. Fields, in order: J gene, D gene, V gene, clone size, CDR3 protein, CDR3 DNA. A D gene is named only where the DNA matches it firmly. Rows may omit the clone size; those that give it use once, few, many or a size class.

J gene: TRBJ1-2; D gene: TRBD1; V gene: TRBV2; clone size: -; CDR3 protein: CASTSTQGAYGYTF; CDR3 DNA: TGTGCCAGCACATCCACACAGGGGGCGTATGGCTACACCTTC
J gene: TRBJ2-1; D gene: TRBD1; V gene: TRBV4-1; clone size: -; CDR3 protein: CASSQVVRDRAYEQFF; CDR3 DNA: TGCGCCAGCAGCCAAGTGGTGCGGGACAGGGCATATGAGCAGTTCTTC
J gene: TRBJ1-2; D gene: -; V gene: TRBV30; clone size: -; CDR3 protein: CAWSVPETRGYTF; CDR3 DNA: TGTGCCTGGAGTGTCCCTGAGACGAGGGGCTACACCTTC
J gene: TRBJ1-3; D gene: TRBD1; V gene: TRBV7-9; clone size: -; CDR3 protein: CASSRDRDGNTIYF; CDR3 DNA: TGTGCCAGCAGTCGCGACAGGGATGGAAACACCATATATTTT
J gene: TRBJ2-7; D gene: TRBD2; V gene: TRBV6-4; clone size: -; CDR3 protein: CASSPAGGLFDEQYF; CDR3 DNA: TGTGCCAGCAGTCCAGCGGGGGGGCTATTCGACGAGCAGTACTTC
J gene: TRBJ1-5; D gene: -; V gene: TRBV4-2; clone size: few; CDR3 protein: CASSQRQYSNQPQHF; CDR3 DNA: TGTGCCAGCAGCCAACGACAGTATAGCAATCAGCCCCAGCATTTT
J gene: TRBJ2-5; D gene: TRBD2; V gene: TRBV4-1; clone size: -; CDR3 protein: CASSRSLLAGGPRQETQYF; CDR3 DNA: TGCGCCAGCAGCAGAAGCCTCCTAGCGGGGGGGCCGAGACAAGAGACCCAGTACTTC
J gene: TRBJ2-1; D gene: TRBD2; V gene: TRBV10-3; clone size: -; CDR3 protein: CAIRGGLAGLVGPYNEQFF; CDR3 DNA: TGTGCCATCAGAGGCGGTCTAGCGGGGTTGGTCGGGCCCTACAATGAGCAGTTCTTC
J gene: TRBJ1-1; D gene: -; V gene: TRBV25-1; clone size: -; CDR3 protein: CASSTAGGAGNTEAFF; CDR3 DNA: TGTGCCAGCAGTACCGCCGGGGGGGCAGGGAACACTGAAGCTTTCTTT
J gene: TRBJ1-1; D gene: -; V gene: TRBV7-8; clone size: -; CDR3 protein: CASSLEAGMNTEAFF; CDR3 DNA: TGTGCCAGCAGCTTAGAAGCGGGAATGAACACTGAAGCTTTCTTT
J gene: TRBJ2-5; D gene: -; V gene: TRBV25-1; clone size: -; CDR3 protein: CASSGIQGPLSETQYF; CDR3 DNA: TGTGCCAGCAGTGGTATACAGGGCCCTCTATCCGAGACCCAGTACTTC
J gene: TRBJ2-3; D gene: TRBD2; V gene: TRBV13; clone size: -; CDR3 protein: CASSLGVSGGASTDTQYF; CDR3 DNA: TGTGCCAGCAGCTTAGGAGTTAGCGGGGGGGCTAGCACAGATACGCAGTATTTT
J gene: TRBJ2-5; D gene: -; V gene: TRBV9; clone size: -; CDR3 protein: CASSVDDRTMGETQYF; CDR3 DNA: TGTGCCAGCAGCGTAGATGATCGGACAATGGGGGAGACCCAGTACTTC
J gene: TRBJ2-3; D gene: TRBD1; V gene: TRBV2; clone size: -; CDR3 protein: CATAGQVFGTQYF; CDR3 DNA: TGTGCCACCGCGGGACAGGTGTTCGGTACGCAGTATTTT
J gene: TRBJ1-1; D gene: TRBD1; V gene: TRBV6-1; clone size: few; CDR3 protein: CASCPGQGYTEAFF; CDR3 DNA: TGTGCCAGCTGTCCGGGACAGGGTTACACTGAAGCTTTCTTT
J gene: TRBJ2-2; D gene: TRBD1; V gene: TRBV11-2; clone size: -; CDR3 protein: CASSTTGTVNTGELFF; CDR3 DNA: TGTGCCAGCAGCACCACGGGGACAGTGAACACCGGGGAGCTGTTTTTT
J gene: TRBJ2-7; D gene: -; V gene: TRBV4-1; clone size: once; CDR3 protein: CASSQAADYEQYF; CDR3 DNA: TGCGCCAGCAGCCAAGCTGCGGACTACGAGCAGTACTTC
J gene: TRBJ2-3; D gene: TRBD2; V gene: TRBV7-2; clone size: -; CDR3 protein: CASSPRTSGVADTQYF; CDR3 DNA: TGTGCCAGCAGCCCACGGACTAGCGGGGTCGCAGATACGCAGTATTTT
J gene: TRBJ2-7; D gene: TRBD1; V gene: TRBV19; clone size: -; CDR3 protein: CASSPRDRVYEQYF; CDR3 DNA: TGTGCCAGTAGTCCCCGGGACAGAGTCTACGAGCAGTACTTC